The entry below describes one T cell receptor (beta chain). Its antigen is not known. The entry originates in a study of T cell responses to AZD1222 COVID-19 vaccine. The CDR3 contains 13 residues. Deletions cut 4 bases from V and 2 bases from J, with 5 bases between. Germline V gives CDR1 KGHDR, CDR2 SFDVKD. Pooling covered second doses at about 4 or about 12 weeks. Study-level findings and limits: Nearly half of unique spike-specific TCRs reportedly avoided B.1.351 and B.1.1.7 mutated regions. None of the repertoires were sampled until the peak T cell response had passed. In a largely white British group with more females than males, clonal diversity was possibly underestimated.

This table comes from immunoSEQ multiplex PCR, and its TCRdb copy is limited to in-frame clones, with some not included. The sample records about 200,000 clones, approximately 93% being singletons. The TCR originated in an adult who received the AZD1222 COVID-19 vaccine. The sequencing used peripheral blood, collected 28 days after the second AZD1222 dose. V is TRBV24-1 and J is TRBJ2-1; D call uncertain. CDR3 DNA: TGTGCCACCAGTGAATCCCCCTACAATGAGCAGTTCTTC. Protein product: CATSESPYNEQFF.